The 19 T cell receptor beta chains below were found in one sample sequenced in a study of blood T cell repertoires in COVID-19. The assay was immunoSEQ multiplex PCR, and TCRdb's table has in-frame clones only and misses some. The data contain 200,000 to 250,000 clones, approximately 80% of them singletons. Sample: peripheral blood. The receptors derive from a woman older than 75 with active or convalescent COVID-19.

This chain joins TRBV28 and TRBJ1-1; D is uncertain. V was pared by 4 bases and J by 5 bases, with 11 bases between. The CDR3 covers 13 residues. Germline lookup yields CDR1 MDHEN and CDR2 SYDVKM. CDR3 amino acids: CASSSRVKTEAFF. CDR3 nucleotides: TGTGCCAGCAGTTCGAGGGTAAAGACTGAAGCTTTCTTT.

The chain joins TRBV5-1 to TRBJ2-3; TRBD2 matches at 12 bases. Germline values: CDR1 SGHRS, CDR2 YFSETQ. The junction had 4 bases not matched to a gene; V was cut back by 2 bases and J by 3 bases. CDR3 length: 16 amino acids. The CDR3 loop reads CASSLSTSGRTDTQYF. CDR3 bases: TGCGCCAGCAGCTTATCGACTAGCGGGAGAACAGATACGCAGTATTTT.

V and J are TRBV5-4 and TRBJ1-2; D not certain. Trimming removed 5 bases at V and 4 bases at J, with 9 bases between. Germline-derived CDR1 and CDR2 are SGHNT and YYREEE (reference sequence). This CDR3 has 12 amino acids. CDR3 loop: CASSAASYGYTF. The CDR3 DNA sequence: TGTGCCAGCAGTGCAGCGTCCTATGGCTACACCTTC.

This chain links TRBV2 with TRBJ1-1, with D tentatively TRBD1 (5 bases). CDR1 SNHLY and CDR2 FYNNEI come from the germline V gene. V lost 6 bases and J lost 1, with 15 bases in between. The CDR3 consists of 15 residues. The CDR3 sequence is CASSPLGGGNTEAFF. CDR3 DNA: TGTGCCAGCAGCCCCCTCGGGGGGGGGAACACTGAAGCTTTCTTT.

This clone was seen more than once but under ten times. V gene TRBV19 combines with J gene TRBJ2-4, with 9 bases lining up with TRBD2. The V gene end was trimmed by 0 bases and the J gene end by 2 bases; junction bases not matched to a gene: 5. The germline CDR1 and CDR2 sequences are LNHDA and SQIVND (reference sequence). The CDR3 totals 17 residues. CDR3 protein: CASSIDGAGGTKNIQYF. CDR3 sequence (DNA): TGTGCCAGTAGTATAGATGGGGCGGGAGGGACCAAAAACATTCAGTACTTC.

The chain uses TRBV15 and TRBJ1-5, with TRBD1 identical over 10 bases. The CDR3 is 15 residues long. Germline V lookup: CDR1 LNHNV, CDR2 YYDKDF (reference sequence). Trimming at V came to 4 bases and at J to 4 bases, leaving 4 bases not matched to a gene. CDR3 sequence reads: CATSTEDRGNQPQHF. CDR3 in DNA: TGTGCCACCAGCACCGAGGACAGGGGGAATCAGCCCCAGCATTTT. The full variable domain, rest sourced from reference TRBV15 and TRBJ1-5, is DAMVIQNPRYQVTQFGKPVTLSCSQTLNHNVMYWYQQKSSQAPKLLFHYYDKDFNNEADTPDNFQSRRPNTSFCFLDIRSPGLGDTAMYLCATSTEDRGNQPQHFGDGTRLSIL.

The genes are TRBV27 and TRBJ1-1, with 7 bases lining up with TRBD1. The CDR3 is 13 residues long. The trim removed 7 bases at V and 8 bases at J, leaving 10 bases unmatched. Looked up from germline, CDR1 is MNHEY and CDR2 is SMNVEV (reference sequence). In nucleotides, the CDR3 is TGTGCCAGCACCCAGAGGGACAGAGGAGAAGCTTTCTTT. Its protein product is CASTQRDRGEAFF.

The CDR3 coding sequence is TGCGCCAGCAGCTGGAGGGGAGACGTGAATTCACCCCTCCACTTT. The encoded protein is CASSWRGDVNSPLHF. This chain uses TRBV5-1 with TRBJ1-6, with D perhaps matching TRBD1 (5 bases). Trimming took off 3 bases at V and 7 bases at J, with 14 bases between the two ends. Germline V lookup: CDR1 SGHRS, CDR2 YFSETQ. CDR3 length equals 15 residues.

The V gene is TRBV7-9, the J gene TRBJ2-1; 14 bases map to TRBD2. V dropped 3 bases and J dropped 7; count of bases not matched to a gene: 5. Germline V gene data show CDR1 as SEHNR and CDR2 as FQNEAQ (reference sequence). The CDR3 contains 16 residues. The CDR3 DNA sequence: TGTGCCAGCAGCTTTCCGGGACTAGCGGGAGTGAATGAGCAGTTCTTC. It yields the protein CASSFPGLAGVNEQFF.

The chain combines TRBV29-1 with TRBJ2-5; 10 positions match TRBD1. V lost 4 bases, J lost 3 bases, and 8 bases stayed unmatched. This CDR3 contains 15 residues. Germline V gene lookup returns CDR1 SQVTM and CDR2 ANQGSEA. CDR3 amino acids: CSVARTGGTKETQYF. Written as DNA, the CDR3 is TGCAGCGTTGCTCGGACAGGGGGAACCAAAGAGACCCAGTACTTC.

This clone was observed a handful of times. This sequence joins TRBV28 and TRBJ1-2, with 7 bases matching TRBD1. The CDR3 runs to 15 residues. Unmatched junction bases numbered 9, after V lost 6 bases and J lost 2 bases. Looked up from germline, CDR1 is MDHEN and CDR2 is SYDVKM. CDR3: CASRDTGTVNYGYTF. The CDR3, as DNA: TGTGCCAGCAGGGACACCGGGACAGTGAACTATGGCTACACCTTC.

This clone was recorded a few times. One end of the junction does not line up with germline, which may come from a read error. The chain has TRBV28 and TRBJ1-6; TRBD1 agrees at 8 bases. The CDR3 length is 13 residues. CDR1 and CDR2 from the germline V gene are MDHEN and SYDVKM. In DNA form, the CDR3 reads TGTGCCAGCAGACATCCGGGACAGGAAGTTCCTGACTTT. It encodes CASRHPGQEVPDF.

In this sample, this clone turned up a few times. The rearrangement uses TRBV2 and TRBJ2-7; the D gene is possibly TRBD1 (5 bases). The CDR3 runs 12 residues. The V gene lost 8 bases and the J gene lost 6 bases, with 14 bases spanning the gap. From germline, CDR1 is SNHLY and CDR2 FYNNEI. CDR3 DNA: TGTGCCAGCGACAGTCGAATAGGCGAGCAGTACTTC. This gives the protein CASDSRIGEQYF.

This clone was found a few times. CDR3 in amino acids: CASKILPRQGHNSNQPQHF. CDR3 bases: TGTGCCAGCAAAATCCTCCCCCGACAGGGACATAATAGCAATCAGCCCCAGCATTTT. This chain connects TRBV21-1 to TRBJ1-5; whether TRBD1, the table's D call, matches the DNA was not checked. TRBV21-1 corresponds to a pseudogene. The CDR3 extends over 19 amino acids.

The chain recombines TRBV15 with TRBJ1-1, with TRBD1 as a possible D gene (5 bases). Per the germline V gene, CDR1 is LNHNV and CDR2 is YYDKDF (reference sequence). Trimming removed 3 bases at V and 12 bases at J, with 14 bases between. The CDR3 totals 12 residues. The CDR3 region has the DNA TGTGCCACCAGCAGGGACAAAACGGCATCTTTCTTT. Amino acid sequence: CATSRDKTASFF.

The CDR3 nucleotides are TGTGCCAGCACCGCTAGTTCCTACGAGCAGTACTTC. Its translation is CASTASSYEQYF. The V gene is TRBV2, the J gene TRBJ2-7; D uncertain. Germline loops: CDR1 SNHLY, CDR2 FYNNEI. CDR3 length: 12 residues. The V end lost 7 bases, the J end lost 1 base, and 8 bases lay between the germline ends. The whole variable domain, filled in from reference TRBV2 and TRBJ2-7, reads EPEVTQTPSHQVTQMGQEVILRCVPISNHLYFYWYRQILGQKVEFLVSFYNNEISEKSEIFDDQFSVERPDGSNFTLKIRSTKLEDSAMYFCASTASSYEQYFGPGTRLTVT.

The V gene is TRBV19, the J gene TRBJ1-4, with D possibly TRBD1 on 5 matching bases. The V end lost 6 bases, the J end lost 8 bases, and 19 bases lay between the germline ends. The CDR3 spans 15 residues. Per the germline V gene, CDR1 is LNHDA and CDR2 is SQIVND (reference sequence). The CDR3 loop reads CASSRGDPIREKLFF. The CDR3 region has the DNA TGTGCCAGTAGCCGGGGGGACCCAATTCGGGAAAAACTGTTTTTT.

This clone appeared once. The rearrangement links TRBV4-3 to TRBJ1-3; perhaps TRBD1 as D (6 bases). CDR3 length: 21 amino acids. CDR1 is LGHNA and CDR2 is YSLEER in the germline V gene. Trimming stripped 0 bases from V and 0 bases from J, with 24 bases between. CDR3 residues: CASSQDYHGSLGAISGNTIYF. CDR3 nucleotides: TGCGCCAGCAGCCAAGATTATCATGGTAGTTTGGGGGCCATCTCTGGAAACACCATATATTTT.

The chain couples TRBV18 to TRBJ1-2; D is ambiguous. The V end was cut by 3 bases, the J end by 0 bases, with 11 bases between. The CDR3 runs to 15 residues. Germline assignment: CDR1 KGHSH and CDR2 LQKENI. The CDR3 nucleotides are TGTGCCAGCTCACCTGCCTTGGTAGCTAACTATGGCTACACCTTC. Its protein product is CASSPALVANYGYTF.